This T cell receptor (beta chain) was profiled in a study of T cell repertoires in cytomegalovirus infection. The wider study: Matching HLA type, along with CMV infection, was indicated by public TCR beta signatures.

One entry per CDR3 protein results from TCRdb running MiXCR on the reads. This sample has about 60,000 distinct CDR3 sequences, with around 34% found just once. Study-wide results and caveats: Across the ex vivo response, the dominant clonotypes were HLA-C-restricted CMV-specific TCR beta clonotypes.

This clonotype was picked up a small number of times. The target antigen is unknown. Losses at the gene ends were 6 bases for V and 2 bases for J; bases not matched to a gene: 8. Germline V CDR1 and CDR2: MDHEN, SYDVKM. This CDR3 is 16 amino acids long. The source is a human donor in good health (CMV status not recorded). Some clones in this sample may be carry-over from other donors' samples. The rearrangement uses TRBV28 and TRBJ1-5; TRBD1 agrees at 9 bases. Sequencing input: PBMCs, sequenced either directly or after in vitro stimulation (not recorded which). The CDR3 spells CASSRPGDRGNQPQHF. As DNA, the CDR3 is TGTGCCAGCAGCCGCCCCGGGGACAGGGGCAATCAGCCCCAGCATTTT.